This note documents a single T cell receptor beta chain sequence. This entry is derived from a study of blood T cell repertoires in COVID-19. Some clones are missing from TCRdb's copy, which holds only in-frame ones; the method was immunoSEQ multiplex PCR. The repertoire holds 150,000 or so clones, more than 70% seen once, with 13% to 15% in the top ten. The CDR3 has 13 amino acids. Germline loops: CDR1 SGHRS, CDR2 YFSETQ. Trimming shortened V by 0 bases and J by 3 bases, and 6 bases separated the two germline ends. The gene calls are TRBV5-1 and TRBJ1-2; D gene uncertain. The material sequenced was peripheral blood. This receptor was identified in a young man with active or convalescent COVID-19. CDR3 in DNA: TGCGCCAGCAGCTTGGACCCAGACTATGGCTACACCTTC. This codes for CASSLDPDYGYTF.